This TCR beta chain is drawn from a study of T-cell reconstitution after alpha-beta-depleted transplantation in children. Using unique molecular identifiers, the investigators prepared the TCRbeta library. TCRdb re-analysed the PCR reads in MiXCR, keeping a single row per CDR3 protein. Of 550,000 to 800,000 distinct CDR3 sequences listed, approximately 14% are singletons. General study points: By one year post-transplant, T-cell counts and diversity largely arose from T cells that were newly produced. Several hundred expanded graft clones reportedly were the source of alpha-beta T cells about two months after transplant.

V gave up 0 bases and J gave up 3 bases; unmatched junction bases: 6. Per germline, CDR1 SGHRS and CDR2 YFSETQ. The CDR3 length is 17 residues. As for this clonotype: What it binds is unknown.

This chain links TRBV5-1 with TRBJ2-2, with TRBD1 matching 9 bases. The source was PBMCs, collected before TCRalphabeta/CD19-depleted stem cell transplant. The receptor comes from a girl aged 2-15 years with congenital amegakaryocytic thrombocytopenia, due to receive a stem cell transplant. The CDR3 loop reads CASSLVTGGADTGELFF. CDR3 coding DNA: TGCGCCAGCAGCTTGGTTACAGGGGGCGCCGACACCGGGGAGCTGTTTTTT.